A single sample gave rise to the 21 T cell receptor beta chains below, sequenced in a study of cytomegalovirus exposure and HLA in healthy donors. Primers included in the PCR were 60 Vbeta and 13 Jbeta primers. This table comes from immunoSEQ multiplex PCR, and its TCRdb copy is limited to in-frame clones, with some not included. The table has about 130,000 clones, over 80% seen once. The sample comprised PBMCs. Receptor source: a man aged 35-49 years in good health and CMV-seronegative.

The rearrangement uses TRBV7-2 and TRBJ2-1; 12 positions agree with TRBD2. Germline trimming cut 5 bases from V and 3 bases from J; bases unmatched to any gene: 11. This CDR3 contains 18 residues. Germline loops: CDR1 SGHTA, CDR2 FQGNSA. CDR3 sequence reads: CASSGRLAGEGGYNEQFF. The CDR3, as DNA: TGTGCCAGCAGCGGGCGACTAGCGGGAGAAGGCGGCTACAATGAGCAGTTCTTC.

The chain has TRBV19 and TRBJ2-1; D is unresolved. V was shortened by 3 bases and J by 6 bases, with 9 bases between the two germline ends. The CDR3 extends over 13 amino acids. The germline V gene encodes CDR1 LNHDA and CDR2 SQIVND (reference sequence). CDR3 sequence: CASSISSSNEQFF. CDR3 DNA sequence: TGTGCCAGTAGTATTTCTAGTAGCAATGAGCAGTTCTTC.

This clone was seen just once. The V gene is TRBV5-4, the J gene TRBJ2-5; 8 positions match TRBD1. CDR1 is SGHNT and CDR2 is YYREEE in the germline V gene (reference sequence). The trim removed 6 bases at V and 10 bases at J, leaving 11 bases unmatched. This CDR3 comprises 13 residues. Here the CDR3 reads CASTRPDRADQYF. The CDR3 nucleotides are TGTGCCAGCACGCGCCCGGACAGGGCGGACCAGTACTTC.

This rearrangement joins TRBV7-3 to TRBJ2-1; the match to TRBD2 covers 9 bases. The CDR3 has 17 residues. Germline values: CDR1 SGHTA, CDR2 FQGTGA. J was trimmed by 0 bases and V by 6 bases; bases with no gene match: 9. The CDR3 is CASRPPSGKNSYNEQFF. DNA of the CDR3: TGTGCCAGCAGACCCCCTAGCGGGAAAAACTCCTACAATGAGCAGTTCTTC.

The chain links TRBV19 to TRBJ2-5, with 10 bases identical to TRBD1. The germline V gene has CDR1 LNHDA and CDR2 SQIVND (reference sequence). Trimming took 7 bases from V and 5 from J; bases not matched to a gene: 4. CDR3 length: 13 residues. The CDR3 coding sequence is TGTGCCAGTATGACAGGGGGCGGGGAGACCCAGTACTTC. As protein: CASMTGGGETQYF. The complete variable domain, with remaining parts taken from reference TRBV19 and TRBJ2-5, reads DGGITQSPKYLFRKEGQNVTLSCEQNLNHDAMYWYRQDPGQGLRLIYYSQIVNDFQKGDIAEGYSVSREKKESFPLTVTSAQKNPTAFYLCASMTGGGETQYFGPGTRLLVL.

V gene TRBV5-1 combines with J gene TRBJ2-1, with TRBD1 matching 11 bases. CDR1 and CDR2 (germline): SGHRS, YFSETQ. V dropped 3 bases and J dropped 6; count of bases not matched to a gene: 5. The CDR3 is 15 amino acids. As DNA, the CDR3 is TGCGCCAGCAGCTCGGGGACAGGGGGATCCAATGAGCAGTTCTTC. It specifies CASSSGTGGSNEQFF.

This rearrangement joins TRBV15 to TRBJ1-4; possibly TRBD1 for D (5 bases). The CDR3 extends over 18 amino acids. V was cut by 0 bases and J by 0 bases, with 14 bases left in between. CDR1 and CDR2 from the germline V gene are LNHNV and YYDKDF (reference sequence). CDR3: CATSRDLPGTATNEKLFF. CDR3 bases: TGTGCCACCAGCAGAGATTTGCCAGGGACTGCAACTAATGAAAAACTGTTTTTT.

The chain recombines TRBV4-3 with TRBJ2-1; no reliable D call. The V end was cut by 4 bases, the J end by 8 bases, with 12 bases between. The germline V gene encodes CDR1 LGHNA and CDR2 YSLEER. CDR3 length equals 13 residues. CDR3 in DNA: TGCGCCAGCAGCCGTATAAGAGGAGATGAGCAGTTCTTC. Encoded protein: CASSRIRGDEQFF.

The chain joins TRBV5-1 to TRBJ1-5; D is perhaps TRBD1 (5 bases). The germline V gene encodes CDR1 SGHRS and CDR2 YFSETQ. Trimming took off 2 bases at V and 0 bases at J, with 18 bases between the two ends. CDR3 length: 18 residues. The DNA of the CDR3 is TGCGCCAGCAGCTTAGTATCGCAGGGCCGAAATAGCAATCAGCCCCAGCATTTT. It is translated as CASSLVSQGRNSNQPQHF.

With respect to this clone: One junction end disagrees with the germline gene, perhaps due to a read error. The rearrangement joins TRBV7-7 to TRBJ2-1, with 9 bases lining up with TRBD2. The CDR3 is 16 amino acids. The germline gives CDR1 SSHAT, CDR2 FNYEAQ (reference sequence). The CDR3 protein is CASSLSGVSGGNEQFF. As DNA, the CDR3 is TGTGCTAGCAGCTTAAGTGGGGTTAGCGGGGGAAATGAGCAGTTCTTC.

The chain recombines TRBV5-5 with TRBJ2-7, with 10 bases aligning to TRBD1. V shed 0 bases, J shed 3 bases, and the junction held 9 bases outside the gene matches. The CDR3 is made up of 17 amino acids. CDR1 and CDR2 from the germline V gene are SGHKS and YYEKEE (reference sequence). CDR3 sequence reads: CASSLAATGGAFYEQYF. CDR3 coding DNA: TGTGCCAGCAGCTTGGCCGCGACAGGGGGCGCCTTCTACGAGCAGTACTTC.

The chain links TRBV7-8 to TRBJ2-5; 11 nucleotides align to TRBD2. The germline V gene has CDR1 SGHVS and CDR2 FQNEAQ. The CDR3 runs 15 residues. Losses at the gene ends were 0 bases for V and 5 bases for J; bases not matched to a gene: 2. The CDR3 here is CASSLATSGVETQYF. Here the CDR3 DNA reads TGTGCCAGCAGCTTAGCGACTAGCGGGGTGGAGACCCAGTACTTC.

The chain has TRBV4-1 and TRBJ2-1, with D perhaps TRBD2 (5 bases). Trimming took 1 base from V and 8 from J, leaving 12 bases between them. The CDR3 has 14 amino acids. Germline CDR1 is MGHRA and CDR2 is YSYEKL. This CDR3 reads CASSQAPTMDEQFF. CDR3 nucleotides: TGCGCCAGCAGCCAAGCCCCGACTATGGATGAGCAGTTCTTC.

This chain links TRBV4-1 with TRBJ2-2, with TRBD1 as a possible D gene (6 bases). Germline assignment: CDR1 MGHRA and CDR2 YSYEKL. Trimming took off 1 base at V and 1 base at J, with 10 bases between the two ends. This CDR3 has 16 amino acids. The DNA of the CDR3 is TGCGCCAGCAGCCAAGGGACAGAAAAGAACACCGGGGAGCTGTTTTTT. It yields the protein CASSQGTEKNTGELFF.

The chain carries TRBV28 and TRBJ2-7, with D possibly TRBD1 on 5 matching bases. The CDR3 has 14 amino acids. CDR1 and CDR2 (germline): MDHEN, SYDVKM. The V gene lost 7 bases and the J gene lost 2 bases, with 15 bases spanning the gap. This chain's CDR3 is CASTPRQGAYEQYF. CDR3 nucleotides: TGTGCCAGCACCCCTCGTCAGGGCGCCTACGAGCAGTACTTC.

This chain connects TRBV6-5 to TRBJ2-3, with TRBD1 matching 9 bases. J lost 2 bases, V lost 2 bases, and 2 bases had no gene match. CDR1 and CDR2 from the germline V gene are MNHEY and SVGAGI. This CDR3 is 15 amino acids long. The CDR3 loop is CASSYGTGTTDTQYF. CDR3 sequence (DNA): TGTGCCAGCAGTTACGGGACAGGGACCACAGATACGCAGTATTTT.

The chain couples TRBV5-1 to TRBJ2-1; weak D call: TRBD2 (7 bases). The germline V gene encodes CDR1 SGHRS and CDR2 YFSETQ. Trimming stripped 0 bases from V and 8 bases from J, with 12 bases between. This CDR3 comprises 14 residues. This CDR3 reads CASSLGAGADEQFF. The CDR3, as DNA: TGCGCCAGCAGCTTGGGGGCGGGGGCGGATGAGCAGTTCTTC.

The chain recombines TRBV6-5 with TRBJ2-1; D is possibly TRBD2 (6 bases). Germline V CDR1 and CDR2: MNHEY, SVGAGI. V lost 2 bases and J lost 8, with 10 bases in between. The CDR3 length is 13 residues. The DNA for the CDR3 is TGTGCCAGCAGTTACACCTGGGAGGATGAGCAGTTCTTC. Encoded protein: CASSYTWEDEQFF.

The CDR3 DNA is TGTGCCAGCAGTTTATTTACGACGGGGGAGACCCAGTACTTC. This gives the protein CASSLFTTGETQYF. V and J are TRBV27 and TRBJ2-5, with D perhaps matching TRBD2 (5 bases). Trimming took 1 base from V and 5 from J, leaving 11 bases between them. Germline loops: CDR1 MNHEY, CDR2 SMNVEV (reference sequence). This CDR3 is 14 amino acids long.

This chain joins TRBV28 and TRBJ2-5; D gene unclear. Germline assignment: CDR1 MDHEN and CDR2 SYDVKM. The CDR3 is made up of 15 amino acids. V was pared by 7 bases and J by 2 bases, with 17 bases between. Written as DNA, the CDR3 is TGTGCCAGCAATCCCCCCCCAGGATGGCAAGAGACCCAGTACTTC. This gives the protein CASNPPPGWQETQYF.

This sequence joins TRBV7-9 and TRBJ1-1, with a tentative D call TRBD1 (6 bases). V dropped 5 bases and J dropped 0 bases, with 16 bases sitting between them. Germline V CDR1 and CDR2: SEHNR, FQNEAQ (reference sequence). The CDR3 is made up of 16 amino acids. CDR3 bases: TGTGCCAGCAGCCCTCCGACAGGAATCATGAACACTGAAGCTTTCTTT. Translation gives CASSPPTGIMNTEAFF. Filled out from reference TRBV7-9 and TRBJ1-1, the complete variable domain reads DTGVSQNPRHKITKRGQNVTFRCDPISEHNRLYWYRQTLGQGPEFLTYFQNEAQLEKSRLLSDRFSAERPKGSFSTLEIQRTEQGDSAMYLCASSPPTGIMNTEAFFGQGTRLTVV.